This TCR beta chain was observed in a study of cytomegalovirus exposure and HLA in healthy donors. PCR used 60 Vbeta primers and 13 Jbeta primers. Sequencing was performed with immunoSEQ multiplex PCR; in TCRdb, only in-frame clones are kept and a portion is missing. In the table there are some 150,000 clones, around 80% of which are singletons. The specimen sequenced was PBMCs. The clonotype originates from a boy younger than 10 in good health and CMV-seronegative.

CDR3 sequence reads: CASSGQSHNQPQHF. The CDR3 DNA follows: TGTGCCAGCAGCGGACAGTCGCACAATCAGCCCCAGCATTTT. The rearrangement links TRBV7-6 to TRBJ1-5; D is perhaps TRBD1 (6 bases). V was cut by 5 bases and J by 3 bases, with 11 bases left in between. CDR3 length: 14 amino acids. Germline-derived CDR1 and CDR2 are SGHVS and FNYEAQ.